What follows are 27 T cell receptor beta chains derived from one specimen sequenced in a study of cytomegalovirus exposure and HLA in healthy donors. Profiling relied on immunoSEQ multiplex PCR, and the TCRdb table lists in-frame clones only, not all of them. The table has about 98,000 clones, less than 95% seen once. The specimen sequenced was PBMCs. These receptors all come from a woman younger than 30 in good health and CMV-seronegative.

V and J are TRBV5-1 and TRBJ2-3; the D gene is possibly TRBD2 (6 bases). Germline CDR1 is SGHRS and CDR2 is YFSETQ. This CDR3 comprises 15 residues. Trimming left V 4 bases short and J 2 bases short, with 14 bases between. For the CDR3, the DNA is TGCGCCAGCAGCACAGCGGGCGACCTCACAGATACGCAGTATTTT. Translation gives CASSTAGDLTDTQYF.

The chain is built from TRBV4-2 and TRBJ2-7; 7 bases map to TRBD2. J was trimmed by 6 bases and V by 0 bases; bases with no gene match: 8. Germline CDR1 reads LGHNA; CDR2 reads YNFKEQ. There are 15 residues in the CDR3. The chain's CDR3 is CASSQDSTSVPEQYF. The CDR3 DNA sequence: TGTGCCAGCAGCCAAGATTCAACTAGCGTTCCCGAGCAGTACTTC.

The chain is built from TRBV5-1 and TRBJ1-1; 10 bases agree with TRBD1. The ends lost 4 bases at V and 1 base at J; junction bases unmatched: 4. Germline V gives CDR1 SGHRS, CDR2 YFSETQ. This CDR3 contains 15 residues. CDR3: CASSERDRGNTEAFF. The CDR3 coding sequence is TGCGCCAGCAGCGAACGGGACAGGGGGAACACTGAAGCTTTCTTT. Based on the CDR3 plus reference TRBV5-1 and TRBJ1-1, the full variable domain is KAGVTQTPRYLIKTRGQQVTLSCSPISGHRSVSWYQQTPGQGLQFLFEYFSETQRNKGNFPGRFSGRQFSNSRSEMNVSTLELGDSALYLCASSERDRGNTEAFFGQGTRLTVV.

The chain combines TRBV10-3 with TRBJ2-1, with D perhaps matching TRBD2 (7 bases). This CDR3 region has 13 residues. V was shortened by 8 bases and J by 8 bases, with 16 bases between the two germline ends. Per the germline V gene, CDR1 is ENHRY and CDR2 is SYGVKD. This CDR3 reads CAIGRRGADEQFF. CDR3 DNA: TGTGCCATCGGTCGCCGGGGGGCCGATGAGCAGTTCTTC.

The chain has TRBV28 and TRBJ1-1, with unresolved D. This CDR3 has 12 residues. Germline V gene lookup returns CDR1 MDHEN and CDR2 SYDVKM. Trimming cost V 6 bases and J 7 bases, with 12 bases left between them. The CDR3 region has the DNA TGTGCCAGCAGCTCTAAGTATATTGAAGCTTTCTTT. It yields the protein CASSSKYIEAFF. Full variable domain (remainder filled in from reference TRBV28 and TRBJ1-1): DVKVTQSSRYLVKRTGEKVFLECVQDMDHENMFWYRQDPGLGLRLIYFSYDVKMKEKGDIPEGYSVSREKKERFSLILESASTNQTSMYLCASSSKYIEAFFGQGTRLTVV.

The chain links TRBV2 to TRBJ1-2; the D gene is possibly TRBD1 (5 bases). This CDR3 has 15 amino acids. Looked up from germline, CDR1 is SNHLY and CDR2 is FYNNEI. Trimming left V 6 bases short and J 8 bases short, with 22 bases between. In DNA form, the CDR3 reads TGTGCCAGCAGCACACTTGACAGTATCTATTACGGCTACACCTTC. Its protein product is CASSTLDSIYYGYTF.

The chain is built from TRBV30 and TRBJ2-1; no reliable D call. The V end was cut by 2 bases, the J end by 0 bases, with 8 bases between. The CDR3 spans 14 residues. CDR1 is GTSNPN and CDR2 is SVGIG in the germline V gene (reference sequence). The CDR3 DNA is TGTGCCTGGAGTATGAAGAGCTCCTACAATGAGCAGTTCTTC. Translated: CAWSMKSSYNEQFF.

The chain is built from TRBV4-3 and TRBJ1-5; maybe TRBD1 (5 bases). CDR3 size: 14 residues. V was shortened by 2 bases and J by 6 bases, with 11 bases between the two germline ends. Germline V gene lookup returns CDR1 LGHNA and CDR2 YSLEER. The CDR3 loop is CASSQSDRSQPQHF. The CDR3 region has the DNA TGCGCCAGCAGCCAATCTGACAGATCTCAGCCCCAGCATTTT.

The rearrangement joins TRBV5-4 to TRBJ1-1, with a tentative D call TRBD1 (6 bases). The germline gives CDR1 SGHNT, CDR2 YYREEE (reference sequence). The CDR3 extends over 13 amino acids. The germline V and J ends were trimmed by 4 bases and 4 bases, with 11 bases remaining between them. CDR3 sequence: CASSGRGSTEAFF. The CDR3 coding sequence is TGTGCCAGCAGCGGGAGGGGGAGCACTGAAGCTTTCTTT.

The chain combines TRBV6-6 with TRBJ2-7; TRBD1 might be the D (8 bases). The CDR3 runs to 16 residues. Deletions cut 8 bases from V and 4 bases from J, with 24 bases between. The V gene's germline CDR1 is MNHNY and CDR2 SVGAGI (reference sequence). The CDR3: CASLQFPNRGGYEQYF. In nucleotides, the CDR3 is TGTGCCAGCCTGCAGTTCCCCAACAGGGGGGGATACGAGCAGTACTTC.

The V and J genes are TRBV7-2 and TRBJ2-2, with 7 bases that match TRBD2. The CDR3 loop spans 16 amino acids. Unmatched junction bases numbered 8, after V lost 5 bases and J lost 2 bases. In germline, CDR1 is SGHTA, CDR2 FQGNSA. CDR3 nucleotides: TGTGCCAGCAGCGCGGGCAGCGGGATTAACACCGGGGAGCTGTTTTTT. Translating gives CASSAGSGINTGELFF.

The chain uses TRBV27 and TRBJ2-7, with a weak D call TRBD2 (5 bases). Per the germline V gene, CDR1 is MNHEY and CDR2 is SMNVEV (reference sequence). Trimming took 4 bases from V and 6 from J, leaving 13 bases between them. This CDR3 region has 13 residues. The CDR3 spells CASSWRLVGEQYF. In DNA, the CDR3 is TGTGCCAGCAGTTGGAGGCTAGTGGGCGAGCAGTACTTC.

This clone was seen once. This chain connects TRBV9 to TRBJ2-5; 9 bases are a match to TRBD2. V lost 0 bases and J lost 4; bases outside the gene matches: 7. This CDR3 has 16 amino acids. The germline CDR1 and CDR2 sequences are SGDLS and YYNGEE. CDR3 sequence reads: CASSVGQREVGETQYF. The CDR3 DNA is TGTGCCAGCAGCGTAGGCCAGCGGGAGGTCGGAGAGACCCAGTACTTC. Using reference TRBV9 and TRBJ2-5 for the parts outside the CDR3, the full variable domain is DSGVTQTPKHLITATGQRVTLRCSPRSGDLSVYWYQQSLDQGLQFLIQYYNGEERAKGNILERFSAQQFPDLHSELNLSSLELGDSALYFCASSVGQREVGETQYFGPGTRLLVL.

The chain uses TRBV7-8 and TRBJ1-2; D call uncertain. CDR1 and CDR2 from the germline V gene are SGHVS and FQNEAQ. The length of the CDR3 is 14 residues. V lost 1 base and J 1 base, leaving 7 bases between the germline ends. The CDR3 reads CASSLDRYNYGYTF. CDR3 bases: TGTGCCAGCAGCTTAGACAGATATAACTATGGCTACACCTTC.

The chain uses TRBV7-9 and TRBJ2-1; 9 nucleotides agree with TRBD2. The CDR3 totals 15 residues. Losses at the gene ends were 1 base for V and 4 bases for J; bases not matched to a gene: 2. The germline V gene encodes CDR1 SEHNR and CDR2 FQNEAQ (reference sequence). In DNA form, the CDR3 reads TGTGCCAGCAGCTTAGGCGGGAGGGAGTACAATGAGCAGTTCTTC. Translated: CASSLGGREYNEQFF.

This clone occurred once. The identical CDR3 is also encoded by other nucleotide sequences in the sample. This sequence joins TRBV6-5 and TRBJ2-1; TRBD2 is a possible D gene (6 bases). CDR1 and CDR2 (germline): MNHEY, SVGAGI. The germline V and J ends were trimmed by 6 bases and 6 bases, with 9 bases remaining between them. This CDR3 is 12 amino acids long. CDR3 protein: CASSLGGNEQFF. CDR3 DNA sequence: TGTGCCAGCAGCCTGGGAGGCAATGAGCAGTTCTTC.

The rearrangement uses TRBV19 and TRBJ2-3; D unclear. Germline V gene sequence: CDR1 LNHDA, CDR2 SQIVND (reference sequence). V was pared by 4 bases and J by 6 bases, with 14 bases between. The CDR3 is 14 residues long. The chain's CDR3 is CASSTQSVYDTQYF. In nucleotides, the CDR3 is TGTGCCAGTAGTACACAATCCGTTTACGATACGCAGTATTTT.

The gene calls are TRBV10-3 and TRBJ1-4; no definite D call. The CDR3 covers 16 residues. Germline V gene data show CDR1 as ENHRY and CDR2 as SYGVKD. Trimming stripped 6 bases from V and 0 bases from J, with 14 bases between. For the CDR3, the DNA is TGTGCCATCAGGGATTCGGCGGAAGCAACTAATGAAAAACTGTTTTTT. Its translation: CAIRDSAEATNEKLFF.

This chain joins TRBV19 and TRBJ1-4; D remains unclear. The CDR3 is 15 residues long. CDR1 and CDR2 (germline): LNHDA, SQIVND (reference sequence). Trimming removed 3 bases from V and 8 bases from J, with 16 bases in between. As DNA, the CDR3 is TGTGCCAGTAGTATTCAAGCAGGTTTAGGAGAAAAACTGTTTTTT. This translates into CASSIQAGLGEKLFF.

For the CDR3, the DNA is TGTGCCAGCAGTTTAGCCCTACGGACTCCCGACGGGGGGAGGGGGAACACTGAAGCTTTCTTT. Residues: CASSLALRTPDGGRGNTEAFF. J is TRBJ1-1 and V is TRBV27, with D possibly matching TRBD1 (5 bases). Germline lookup yields CDR1 MNHEY and CDR2 SMNVEV (reference sequence). Between the trimmed V and J ends, which lost 2 bases and 1 base, there was a span of 29 bases. The CDR3 covers 21 residues.

This chain joins TRBV6-1 and TRBJ2-7; maybe TRBD1 (6 bases). V was trimmed by 7 bases and J by 3 bases, leaving 13 bases between them. This CDR3 contains 13 residues. CDR1 is MNHNS and CDR2 is SASEGT in the germline V gene. DNA for the CDR3: TGTGCCAGCACCCGGGACACCGGCTACGAGCAGTACTTC. Its protein product is CASTRDTGYEQYF.

The chain carries TRBV25-1 and TRBJ2-3; no firm D call. CDR1 MGHDK and CDR2 SYGVNS come from the germline V gene. With 1 base removed from V and 0 bases from J, the gap between germline ends came to 8 bases. The CDR3 is 15 residues long. The CDR3 bases are TGTGCCAGCAGTGAATCGCAGGATAGCACAGATACGCAGTATTTT. Its protein is CASSESQDSTDTQYF.

CDR3 residues: CASSERRNTDTQYF. CDR3 DNA: TGTGCCAGCAGTGAACGGCGGAACACAGATACGCAGTATTTT. The chain has TRBV25-1 and TRBJ2-3; D is ambiguous. CDR3 length equals 14 residues. Germline CDR1 MGHDK, CDR2 SYGVNS. Trimming took off 2 bases at V and 2 bases at J, with 8 bases between the two ends. Full variable domain (remainder filled in from reference TRBV25-1 and TRBJ2-3): EADIYQTPRYLVIGTGKKITLECSQTMGHDKMYWYQQDPGMELHLIHYSYGVNSTEKGDLSSESTVSRIRTEHFPLTLESARPSHTSQYLCASSERRNTDTQYFGPGTRLTVL.

The chain uses TRBV19 and TRBJ1-4, with a tentative D call TRBD1 (5 bases). V lost 5 bases, J lost 7 bases, and 14 bases lay in between. There are 14 residues in the CDR3. Germline assignment: CDR1 LNHDA and CDR2 SQIVND (reference sequence). CDR3 residues: CASSYRRGGEKLFF. CDR3 nucleotides: TGTGCCAGTAGTTACAGGCGGGGCGGTGAAAAACTGTTTTTT.

This clone was recorded only once. This chain uses TRBV23-1 with TRBJ1-1; 7 bases are shared with TRBD1. TRBV23-1 is an ORF; its function is uncertain. There are 15 residues in the CDR3. The J segment lost 6 bases and the V segment lost 2 bases, leaving 9 bases of the junction unmatched. The CDR3, as DNA: TGCGCCAGCAGTCAACGACAGGGACGTCCAGCTGAAGCTTTCTTT. Translation gives CASSQRQGRPAEAFF.

The chain couples TRBV29-1 to TRBJ2-7, with TRBD1 matching over 7 bases. The CDR3 sequence is 12 residues long. Germline trimming cut 4 bases from V and 3 bases from J; bases unmatched to any gene: 3. In germline, CDR1 is SQVTM, CDR2 ANQGSEA. The CDR3 bases are TGCAGCGTTGGACAGGGCTTCTACGAGCAGTACTTC. It yields the protein CSVGQGFYEQYF.

The rearrangement joins TRBV19 to TRBJ1-2, with 8 bases identical to TRBD1. The CDR3 totals 13 residues. Germline CDR1 is LNHDA and CDR2 is SQIVND (reference sequence). V was clipped by 3 bases and J by 7 bases; unmatched bases: 4. The CDR3 bases are TGTGCCAGTAGTATTGGACAGGGCGGTGGCTACACCTTC. This translates into CASSIGQGGGYTF.